This T cell receptor (beta chain) appears in the sequencing data of a study of T cells in Graves' hyperthyroidism and ophthalmopathy. Amplification of TCR beta CDR3 regions was performed using RNA transcripts as template. The HTBI primer set drove a first-round RT-PCR of the TCR CDR3. MiXCR, run by TCRdb on the multiplex PCR reads, gives a single entry per CDR3 protein. The sample holds around 440,000 distinct CDR3 sequences; less than 20% are singletons and the top ten take almost 8%. This clonotype has ten or more counts. The V gene's germline CDR1 is MNHNS and CDR2 SASEGT. The length of the CDR3 is 15 residues. V shed 5 bases and J 5 bases; nucleotides not matched to a gene: 4.

This TCR was recovered from a woman between 18 and 29 years old with Graves' hyperthyroidism. Sequenced: blood. The chain joins TRBV6-1 to TRBJ1-6; 9 nucleotides align to TRBD1. This chain's CDR3 is CASSYGDRDNSPLHF. The DNA for the CDR3 is TGTGCCAGCAGTTACGGGGACAGGGATAATTCACCCCTCCACTTT.